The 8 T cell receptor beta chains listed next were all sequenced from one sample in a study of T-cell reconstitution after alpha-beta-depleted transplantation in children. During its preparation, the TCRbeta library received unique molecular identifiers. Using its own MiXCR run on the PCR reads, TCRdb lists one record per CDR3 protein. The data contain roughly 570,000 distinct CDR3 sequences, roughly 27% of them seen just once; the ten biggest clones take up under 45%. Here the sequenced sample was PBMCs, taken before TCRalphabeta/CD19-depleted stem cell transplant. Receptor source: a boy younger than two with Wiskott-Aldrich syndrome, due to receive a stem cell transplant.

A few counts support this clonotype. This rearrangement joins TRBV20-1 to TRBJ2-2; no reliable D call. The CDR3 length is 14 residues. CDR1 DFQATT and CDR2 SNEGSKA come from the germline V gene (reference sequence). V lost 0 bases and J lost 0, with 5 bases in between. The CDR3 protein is CSARDSTNTGELFF. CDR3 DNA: TGCAGTGCTAGAGATAGTACGAACACCGGGGAGCTGTTTTTT.

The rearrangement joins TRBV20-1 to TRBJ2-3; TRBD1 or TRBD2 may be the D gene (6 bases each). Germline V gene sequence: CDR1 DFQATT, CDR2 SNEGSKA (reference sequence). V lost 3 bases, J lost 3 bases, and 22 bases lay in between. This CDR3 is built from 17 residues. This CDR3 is CSASWSGAKVNTDTQYF. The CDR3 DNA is TGCAGTGCTAGTTGGTCGGGGGCGAAGGTCAATACAGATACGCAGTATTTT.

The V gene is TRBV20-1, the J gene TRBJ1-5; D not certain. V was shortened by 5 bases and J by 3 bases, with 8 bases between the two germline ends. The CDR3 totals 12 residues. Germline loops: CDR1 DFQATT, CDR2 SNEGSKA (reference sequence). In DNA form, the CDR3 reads TGCAGTGCTCAACCGAACAATCAGCCCCAGCATTTT. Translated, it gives CSAQPNNQPQHF.

CDR3 amino acids: CASSEWVTDTQYF. The CDR3 DNA follows: TGTGCCAGCAGTGAATGGGTCACAGATACGCAGTATTTT. The V gene is TRBV25-1, the J gene TRBJ2-3, with no clear D. The CDR3 extends over 13 amino acids. CDR1 and CDR2 from the germline V gene are MGHDK and SYGVNS. V was shortened by 1 base and J by 2 bases, with 4 bases between the two germline ends.

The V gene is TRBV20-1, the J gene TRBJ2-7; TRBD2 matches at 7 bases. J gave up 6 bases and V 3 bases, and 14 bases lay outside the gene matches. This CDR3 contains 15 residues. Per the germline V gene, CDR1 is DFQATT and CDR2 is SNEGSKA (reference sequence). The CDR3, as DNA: TGCAGTGCTAGTTCGGGAGGACTGCCCTCTACCGAGCAGTACTTC. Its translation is CSASSGGLPSTEQYF.

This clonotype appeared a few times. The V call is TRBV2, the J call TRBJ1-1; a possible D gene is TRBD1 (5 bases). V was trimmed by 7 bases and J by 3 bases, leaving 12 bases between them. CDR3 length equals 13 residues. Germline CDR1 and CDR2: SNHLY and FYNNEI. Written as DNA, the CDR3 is TGTGCCAGCATGAGAGGGGTCGACACTGAAGCTTTCTTT. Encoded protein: CASMRGVDTEAFF. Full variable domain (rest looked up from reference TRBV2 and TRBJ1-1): EPEVTQTPSHQVTQMGQEVILRCVPISNHLYFYWYRQILGQKVEFLVSFYNNEISEKSEIFDDQFSVERPDGSNFTLKIRSTKLEDSAMYFCASMRGVDTEAFFGQGTRLTVV.

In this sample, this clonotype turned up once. CDR3 bases: TGCGCCAGCTGGGAAGGAGGGACTGAAGCTTTCTTT. It yields the protein CASWEGGTEAFF. The J gene is TRBJ1-1, the V gene TRBV5-1; D not certain. The V end was cut by 7 bases, the J end by 5 bases, with 12 bases between. The germline V gene has CDR1 SGHRS and CDR2 YFSETQ. The CDR3 extends over 12 amino acids.

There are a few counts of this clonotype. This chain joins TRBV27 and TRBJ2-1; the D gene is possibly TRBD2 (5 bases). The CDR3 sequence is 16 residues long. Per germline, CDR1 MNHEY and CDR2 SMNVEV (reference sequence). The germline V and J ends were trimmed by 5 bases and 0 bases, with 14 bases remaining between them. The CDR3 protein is CASSRIGSSSYNEQFF. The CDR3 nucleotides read TGTGCCAGCAGTCGCATAGGGAGTTCCTCCTACAATGAGCAGTTCTTC.